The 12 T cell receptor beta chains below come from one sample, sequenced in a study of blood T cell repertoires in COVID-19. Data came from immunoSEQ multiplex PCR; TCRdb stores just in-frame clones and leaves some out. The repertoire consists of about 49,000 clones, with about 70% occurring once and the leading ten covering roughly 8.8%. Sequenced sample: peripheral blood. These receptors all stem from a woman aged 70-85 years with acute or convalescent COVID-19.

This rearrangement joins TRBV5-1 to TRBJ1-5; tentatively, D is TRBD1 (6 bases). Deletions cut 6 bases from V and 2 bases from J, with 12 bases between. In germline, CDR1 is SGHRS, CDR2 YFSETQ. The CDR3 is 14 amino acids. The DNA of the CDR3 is TGCGCCAGCACCTCCGCAGGGGGCAATCAGCCCCAGCATTTT. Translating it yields CASTSAGGNQPQHF.

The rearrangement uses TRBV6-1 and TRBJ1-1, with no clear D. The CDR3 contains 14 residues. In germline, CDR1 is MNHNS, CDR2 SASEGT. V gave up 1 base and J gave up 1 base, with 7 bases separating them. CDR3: CASSEVFRNTEAFF. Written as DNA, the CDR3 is TGTGCCAGCAGTGAAGTTTTCAGGAACACTGAAGCTTTCTTT.

The CDR3 loop is CASSSRTGGNRGYTF. In nucleotides, the CDR3 is TGTGCCAGCAGCTCCAGGACAGGTGGTAATCGTGGCTACACCTTC. The rearrangement uses TRBV11-2 and TRBJ1-2; 7 bases line up with TRBD1. With V trimmed by 4 bases and J by 7 bases, 12 bases remained unmatched. Germline CDR1 is SGHAT and CDR2 is FQNNGV. This CDR3 comprises 15 residues.

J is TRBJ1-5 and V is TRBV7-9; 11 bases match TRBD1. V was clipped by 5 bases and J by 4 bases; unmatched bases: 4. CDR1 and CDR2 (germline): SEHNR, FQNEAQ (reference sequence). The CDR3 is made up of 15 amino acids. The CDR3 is CASSRGQGGNQPQHF. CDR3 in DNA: TGTGCCAGCAGCAGGGGACAGGGGGGTAATCAGCCCCAGCATTTT.

The CDR3, as DNA: TGTGCCAGCAGTTTACATGCGGGCGATGAGCAGTTCTTC. Its protein product is CASSLHAGDEQFF. The J gene is TRBJ2-1, the V gene TRBV28; D is possibly TRBD2 (5 bases). The CDR3 loop spans 13 amino acids. Looked up from germline, CDR1 is MDHEN and CDR2 is SYDVKM. V shed 2 bases and J shed 8 bases, with 10 bases lying between them.

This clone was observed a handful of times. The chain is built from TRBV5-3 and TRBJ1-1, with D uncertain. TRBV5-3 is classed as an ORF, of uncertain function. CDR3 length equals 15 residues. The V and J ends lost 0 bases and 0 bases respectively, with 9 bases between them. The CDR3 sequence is CARSLAPGLNTEAFF. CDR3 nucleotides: TGTGCCAGAAGCTTGGCCCCGGGGTTGAACACTGAAGCTTTCTTT.

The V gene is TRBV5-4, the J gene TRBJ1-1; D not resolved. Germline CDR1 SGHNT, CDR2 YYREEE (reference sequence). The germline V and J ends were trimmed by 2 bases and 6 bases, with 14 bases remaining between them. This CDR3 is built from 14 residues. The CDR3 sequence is CASSFELMGPEAFF. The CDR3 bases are TGTGCCAGCAGCTTCGAATTGATGGGCCCTGAAGCTTTCTTT.

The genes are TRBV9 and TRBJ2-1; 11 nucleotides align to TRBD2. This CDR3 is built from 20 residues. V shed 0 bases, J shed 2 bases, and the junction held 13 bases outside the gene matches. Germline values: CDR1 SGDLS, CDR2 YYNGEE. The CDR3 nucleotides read TGTGCCAGCAGCGTAGATCCCGATAGCGGGGGGGCCTTCCCCTACAATGAGCAGTTCTTC. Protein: CASSVDPDSGGAFPYNEQFF.

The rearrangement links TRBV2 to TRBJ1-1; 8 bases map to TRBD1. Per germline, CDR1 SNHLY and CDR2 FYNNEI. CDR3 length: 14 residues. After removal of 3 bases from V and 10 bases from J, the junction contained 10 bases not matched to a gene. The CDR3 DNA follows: TGTGCCAGCAGTGATAGCAGGGGGCCCCGGGGAGCTTTCTTT. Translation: CASSDSRGPRGAFF.

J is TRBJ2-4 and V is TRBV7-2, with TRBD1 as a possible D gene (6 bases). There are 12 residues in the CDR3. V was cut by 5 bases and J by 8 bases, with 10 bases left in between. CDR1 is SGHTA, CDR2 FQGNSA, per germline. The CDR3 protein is CASSPDRDIQYF. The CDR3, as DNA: TGTGCCAGCAGCCCGGACAGAGACATTCAGTACTTC.

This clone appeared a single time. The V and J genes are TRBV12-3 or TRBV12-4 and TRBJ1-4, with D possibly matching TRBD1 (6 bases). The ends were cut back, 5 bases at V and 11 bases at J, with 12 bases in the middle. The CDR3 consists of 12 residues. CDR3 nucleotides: TGTGCCAGCAGTCCCTTACAGGGTAAACTGTTTTTT. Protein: CASSPLQGKLFF.

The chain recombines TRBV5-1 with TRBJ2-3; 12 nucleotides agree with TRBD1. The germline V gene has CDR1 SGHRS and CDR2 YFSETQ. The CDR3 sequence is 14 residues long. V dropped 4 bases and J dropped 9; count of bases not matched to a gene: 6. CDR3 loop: CASSTGQGAGTQYF. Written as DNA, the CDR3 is TGCGCCAGCAGCACGGGACAGGGGGCAGGAACGCAGTATTTT. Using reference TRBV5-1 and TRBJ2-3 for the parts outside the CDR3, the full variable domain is KAGVTQTPRYLIKTRGQQVTLSCSPISGHRSVSWYQQTPGQGLQFLFEYFSETQRNKGNFPGRFSGRQFSNSRSEMNVSTLELGDSALYLCASSTGQGAGTQYFGPGTRLTVL.